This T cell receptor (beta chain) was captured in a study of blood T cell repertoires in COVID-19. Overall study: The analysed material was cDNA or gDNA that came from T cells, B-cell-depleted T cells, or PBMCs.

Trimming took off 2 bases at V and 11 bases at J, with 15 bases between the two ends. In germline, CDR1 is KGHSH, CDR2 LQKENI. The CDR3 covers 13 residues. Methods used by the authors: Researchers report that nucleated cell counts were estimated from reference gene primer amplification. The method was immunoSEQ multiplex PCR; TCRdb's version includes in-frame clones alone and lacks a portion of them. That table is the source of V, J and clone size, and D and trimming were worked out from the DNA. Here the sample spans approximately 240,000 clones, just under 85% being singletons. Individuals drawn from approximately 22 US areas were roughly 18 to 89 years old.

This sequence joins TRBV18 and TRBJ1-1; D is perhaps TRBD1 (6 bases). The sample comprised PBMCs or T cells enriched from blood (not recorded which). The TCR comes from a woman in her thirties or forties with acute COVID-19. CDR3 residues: CASSPVTGALAFF. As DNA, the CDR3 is TGTGCCAGCTCACCAGTGACAGGCGCTCTTGCTTTCTTT.